This is a list of T cell receptor beta chains from one sample in a study of blood T cell repertoires in COVID-19. Sequencing was performed with immunoSEQ multiplex PCR; in TCRdb, only in-frame clones are kept and a portion is missing. The data contain some 330,000 clones, around 87% of them singletons. Sequencing was done on a sample of PBMCs or T cells enriched from blood (not recorded which). The receptor source for this set is a man in his forties in a cohort exposed to, infected with or recovered from COVID-19 (not recorded which). Both conserved end residues are part of each CDR3. Fields, in order: V gene, CDR3 length, J gene, clone size, CDR3 protein. The size entry is marked missing in some rows and otherwise reads once, few, many or a size class.

V: TRBV30
length: 16
J: TRBJ2-1
size: -
CDR3: CAWRASGRAFYNEQFF

V: TRBV27
length: 13
J: TRBJ1-2
size: -
CDR3: CASSRQREGGYTF

V: TRBV3-1/TRBV3-2
length: 12
J: TRBJ2-2
size: -
CDR3: CASSQGPGELFF

V: TRBV28
length: 14
J: TRBJ2-5
size: -
CDR3: CASSRQGPGETQYF

V: TRBV10-1
length: 15
J: TRBJ2-1
size: -
CDR3: CASSLAGGPYNEQFF

V: TRBV27
length: 16
J: TRBJ1-6
size: -
CDR3: CASSSQQGSYNSPLHF

V: TRBV21-1
length: 15
J: TRBJ2-1
size: -
CDR3: CASSKGFFEYNEQFF

V: TRBV19
length: 13
J: TRBJ1-6
size: -
CDR3: CASSMDRAGALHF

V: TRBV29-1
length: 17
J: TRBJ2-5
size: -
CDR3: CSVAGTSRDRADETQYF

V: TRBV2
length: 14
J: TRBJ2-4
size: -
CDR3: CASSEQGPGNIQYF

V: TRBV7-2
length: 17
J: TRBJ2-3
size: once
CDR3: CASSLSTLAGAGDTQYF

V: TRBV5-4
length: 15
J: TRBJ2-5
size: once
CDR3: CASSSGLGGRETQYF

V: TRBV28
length: 15
J: TRBJ2-5
size: -
CDR3: CASSNSGLGQETQYF

V: TRBV7-9
length: 16
J: TRBJ1-6
size: -
CDR3: CASSPSLQGPNSPLHF

V: TRBV3-1/TRBV3-2
length: 11
J: TRBJ2-1
size: -
CDR3: CASSQVGKQFF

V: TRBV5-1
length: 15
J: TRBJ2-5
size: -
CDR3: CASSLVAADQETQYF

V: TRBV7-3
length: 15
J: TRBJ2-1
size: -
CDR3: CASSLQAGDIDEQFF

V: TRBV7-9
length: 12
J: TRBJ1-2
size: -
CDR3: CASSSVNYGYTF

V: TRBV30
length: 13
J: TRBJ2-7
size: -
CDR3: CASSAQGGYEQYF

V: TRBV7-3
length: 16
J: TRBJ2-1
size: few
CDR3: CASSQGQGAGRDEQFF

V: TRBV4-1
length: 13
J: TRBJ1-5
size: -
CDR3: CASSDRVLQPQHF

V: TRBV19
length: 14
J: TRBJ2-1
size: -
CDR3: CASSTGTSYNEQFF

V: TRBV5-6
length: 12
J: TRBJ2-2
size: -
CDR3: CASSTITGELFF

V: TRBV14
length: 15
J: TRBJ2-2
size: -
CDR3: CASSRAMGGTGELFF

V: TRBV25-1
length: 15
J: TRBJ1-3
size: -
CDR3: CASSEGRWRGNTIYF

V: TRBV28
length: 16
J: TRBJ1-5
size: -
CDR3: CASSEWTANSNQPQHF

V: TRBV7-6
length: 18
J: TRBJ1-1
size: once
CDR3: CASSLAGGTGNMNTEAFF

V: TRBV6-6
length: 15
J: TRBJ1-1
size: -
CDR3: CASTLRQGLSTEAFF

V: TRBV18
length: 16
J: TRBJ2-1
size: once
CDR3: CASSPLGTGSYNEQFF

V: TRBV7-2
length: 13
J: TRBJ2-7
size: once
CDR3: CASSWTSGYEQYF

V: TRBV3-1/TRBV3-2
length: 14
J: TRBJ2-3
size: -
CDR3: CASSQRGRTDTQYF

V: TRBV27
length: 15
J: TRBJ2-7
size: -
CDR3: CASRQGPYPRYEQYF

V: TRBV18
length: 15
J: TRBJ2-1
size: once
CDR3: CASSQSSGSYNEQFF

V: TRBV9
length: 13
J: TRBJ2-1
size: -
CDR3: CASSSGTHNEQFF

V: TRBV11-2
length: 12
J: TRBJ2-1
size: once
CDR3: CASSFGGANLFF

V: TRBV28
length: 14
J: TRBJ1-2
size: -
CDR3: CASSNRGFYYGYTF

V: TRBV4-1
length: 15
J: TRBJ2-7
size: -
CDR3: CASSQGQGAFYEQYF

V: TRBV24-1
length: 16
J: TRBJ2-1
size: many
CDR3: CATSDTGTSRLNEQFF

V: TRBV3-1/TRBV3-2
length: 13
J: TRBJ2-3
size: -
CDR3: CASSPTGGDTQYF

V: TRBV6-2/TRBV6-3
length: 15
J: TRBJ1-3
size: -
CDR3: CASSLHTATGNTIYF

V: TRBV12-5
length: 13
J: TRBJ1-1
size: -
CDR3: CASGLDMTIRAFF

V: TRBV5-1
length: 15
J: TRBJ1-3
size: -
CDR3: CASSSGTLSGNTIYF

V: TRBV19
length: 17
J: TRBJ1-5
size: -
CDR3: CASSAGRETGVAQPQHF

V: TRBV28
length: 14
J: TRBJ1-1
size: -
CDR3: CASRQEVRNTEAFF

V: TRBV6-5
length: 15
J: TRBJ2-5
size: -
CDR3: CASSYGGRVVETQYF

V: TRBV2
length: 14
J: TRBJ2-3
size: -
CDR3: CASRLSASTDTQYF

V: TRBV7-2
length: 14
J: TRBJ2-1
size: -
CDR3: CASSSPGQGDEQFF

V: TRBV28
length: 14
J: TRBJ1-5
size: -
CDR3: CASRQGFGNQPQHF

V: TRBV5-4
length: 17
J: TRBJ2-1
size: -
CDR3: CASSLGHGRAKNNEQFF

V: TRBV5-4
length: 15
J: TRBJ2-7
size: -
CDR3: CASSAGLAGVYEQYF

V: TRBV28
length: 13
J: TRBJ2-7
size: -
CDR3: CASSRTGFYEQYF

V: TRBV7-9
length: 15
J: TRBJ1-6
size: -
CDR3: CASSPPGLPNSPLHF

V: TRBV3-1/TRBV3-2
length: 17
J: TRBJ2-7
size: -
CDR3: CASSQPPDRGFSYEQYF

V: TRBV7-9
length: 14
J: TRBJ1-2
size: -
CDR3: CASSFGQSYYGYTF

V: TRBV10-1
length: 13
J: TRBJ1-1
size: -
CDR3: CASSRQGQAEAFF

V: TRBV5-1
length: 14
J: TRBJ1-3
size: -
CDR3: CASSQGTAGNTIYF

V: TRBV13
length: 14
J: TRBJ1-5
size: -
CDR3: CASSITGEDQPQHF

V: TRBV10-3
length: 15
J: TRBJ2-3
size: -
CDR3: CAYSIGTTSTDTQYF

V: TRBV2
length: 15
J: TRBJ2-2
size: once
CDR3: CASSAGGSVSGELFF

V: TRBV3-1/TRBV3-2
length: 17
J: TRBJ2-7
size: -
CDR3: CASSQDYASGNSYEQYF